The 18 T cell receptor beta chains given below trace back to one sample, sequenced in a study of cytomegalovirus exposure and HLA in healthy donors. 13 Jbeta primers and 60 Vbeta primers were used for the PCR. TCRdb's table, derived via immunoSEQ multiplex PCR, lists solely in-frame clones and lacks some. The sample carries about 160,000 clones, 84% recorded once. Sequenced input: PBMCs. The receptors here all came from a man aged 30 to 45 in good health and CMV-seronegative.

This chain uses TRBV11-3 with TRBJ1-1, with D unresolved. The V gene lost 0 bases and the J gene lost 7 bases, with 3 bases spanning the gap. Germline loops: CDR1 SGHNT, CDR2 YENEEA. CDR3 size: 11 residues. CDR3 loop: CASSLDREAFF. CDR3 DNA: TGTGCCAGCAGCTTAGACCGTGAAGCTTTCTTT. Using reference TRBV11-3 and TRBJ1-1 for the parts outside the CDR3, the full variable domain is EAGVVQSPRYKIIEKKQPVAFWCNPISGHNTLYWYLQNLGQGPELLIRYENEEAVDDSQLPKDRFSAERLKGVDSTLKIQPAELGDSAVYLCASSLDREAFFGQGTRLTVV.

DNA for the CDR3: TGTGCCAGCAGCCCCGCGGGTAGGAACACTGAAGCTTTCTTT. Translated, it gives CASSPAGRNTEAFF. The chain is built from TRBV11-2 and TRBJ1-1; no clear D. V lost 5 bases, J lost 1 base, and 11 bases lay in between. This CDR3 contains 14 residues. The germline gives CDR1 SGHAT, CDR2 FQNNGV.

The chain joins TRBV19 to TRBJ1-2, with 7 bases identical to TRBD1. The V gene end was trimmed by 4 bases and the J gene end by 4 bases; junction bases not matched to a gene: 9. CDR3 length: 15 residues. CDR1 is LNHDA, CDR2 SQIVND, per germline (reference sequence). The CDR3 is CASSTQGQSTYGYTF. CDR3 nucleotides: TGTGCCAGTAGTACCCAGGGACAGTCTACCTATGGCTACACCTTC.

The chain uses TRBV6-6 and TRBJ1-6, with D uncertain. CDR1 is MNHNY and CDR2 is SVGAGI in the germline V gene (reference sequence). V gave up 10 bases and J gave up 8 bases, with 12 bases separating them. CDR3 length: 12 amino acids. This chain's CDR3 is CATGRFDSPLHF. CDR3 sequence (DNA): TGTGCCACCGGGAGGTTTGATTCACCCCTCCACTTT.

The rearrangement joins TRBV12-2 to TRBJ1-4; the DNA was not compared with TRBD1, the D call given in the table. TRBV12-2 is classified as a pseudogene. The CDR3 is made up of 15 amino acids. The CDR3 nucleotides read TGTGCAAGTCGTCTTAGGAGGACAGGAAACGAAAAACTGTTTTTT. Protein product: CASRLRRTGNEKLFF.

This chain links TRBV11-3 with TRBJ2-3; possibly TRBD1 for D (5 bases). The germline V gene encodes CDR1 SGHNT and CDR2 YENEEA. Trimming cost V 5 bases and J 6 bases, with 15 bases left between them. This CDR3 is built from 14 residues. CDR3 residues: CASSHSWGRDTQYF. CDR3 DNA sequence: TGTGCCAGCAGCCATAGCTGGGGCCGGGATACGCAGTATTTT. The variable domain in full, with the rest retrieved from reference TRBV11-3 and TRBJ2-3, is EAGVVQSPRYKIIEKKQPVAFWCNPISGHNTLYWYLQNLGQGPELLIRYENEEAVDDSQLPKDRFSAERLKGVDSTLKIQPAELGDSAVYLCASSHSWGRDTQYFGPGTRLTVL.

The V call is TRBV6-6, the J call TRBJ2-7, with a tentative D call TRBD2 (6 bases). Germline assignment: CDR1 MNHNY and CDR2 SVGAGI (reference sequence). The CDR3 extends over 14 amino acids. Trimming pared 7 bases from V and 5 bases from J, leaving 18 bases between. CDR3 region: CASTYLLGGNEQYF. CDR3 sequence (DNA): TGTGCCAGCACCTACTTACTCGGGGGTAACGAGCAGTACTTC.

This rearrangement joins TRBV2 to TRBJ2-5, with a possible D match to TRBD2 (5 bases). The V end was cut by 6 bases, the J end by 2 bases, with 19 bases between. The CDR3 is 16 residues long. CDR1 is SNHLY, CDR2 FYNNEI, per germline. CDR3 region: CASSASIGLAQETQYF. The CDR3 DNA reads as TGTGCCAGCAGCGCCTCGATCGGGCTAGCACAAGAGACCCAGTACTTC.

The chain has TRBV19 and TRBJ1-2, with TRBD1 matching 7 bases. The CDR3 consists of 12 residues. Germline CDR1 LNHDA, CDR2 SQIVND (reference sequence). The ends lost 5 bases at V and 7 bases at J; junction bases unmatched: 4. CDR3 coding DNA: TGTGCCAGTAGTCCCCGGGACAGTGGCTACACCTTC. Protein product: CASSPRDSGYTF.

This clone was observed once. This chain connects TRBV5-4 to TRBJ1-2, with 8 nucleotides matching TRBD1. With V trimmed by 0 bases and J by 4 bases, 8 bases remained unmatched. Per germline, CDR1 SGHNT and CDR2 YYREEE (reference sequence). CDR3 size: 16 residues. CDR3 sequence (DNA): TGTGCCAGCAGCTTGGAGTTGGGACAGGACCTCTATGGCTACACCTTC. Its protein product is CASSLELGQDLYGYTF.

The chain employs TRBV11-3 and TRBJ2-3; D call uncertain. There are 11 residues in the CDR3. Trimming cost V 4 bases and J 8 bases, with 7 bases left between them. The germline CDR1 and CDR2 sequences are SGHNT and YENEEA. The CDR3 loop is CASSSSVTQYF. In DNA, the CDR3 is TGTGCCAGCAGCTCGAGTGTTACGCAGTATTTT.

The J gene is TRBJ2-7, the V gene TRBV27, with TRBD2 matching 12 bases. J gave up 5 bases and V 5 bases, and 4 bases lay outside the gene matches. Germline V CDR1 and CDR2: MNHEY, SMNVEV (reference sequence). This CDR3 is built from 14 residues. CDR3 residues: CASSHRTSGNEQYF. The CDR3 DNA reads TGTGCCAGCAGTCACCGGACTAGCGGGAACGAGCAGTACTTC.

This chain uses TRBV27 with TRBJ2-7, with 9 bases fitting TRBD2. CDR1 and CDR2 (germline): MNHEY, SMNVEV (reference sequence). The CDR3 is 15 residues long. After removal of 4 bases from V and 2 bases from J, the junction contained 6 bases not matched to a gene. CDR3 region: CASSSLAGRTYEQYF. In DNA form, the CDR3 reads TGTGCCAGCAGTTCCCTAGCGGGACGCACCTACGAGCAGTACTTC.

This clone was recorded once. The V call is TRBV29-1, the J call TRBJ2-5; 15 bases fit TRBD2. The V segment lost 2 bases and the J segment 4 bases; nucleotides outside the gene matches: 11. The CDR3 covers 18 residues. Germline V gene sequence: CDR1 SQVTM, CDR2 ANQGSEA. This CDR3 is CSVERGSGGLAGGETQYF. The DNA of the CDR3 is TGCAGCGTTGAAAGGGGATCGGGGGGACTAGCGGGGGGAGAGACCCAGTACTTC. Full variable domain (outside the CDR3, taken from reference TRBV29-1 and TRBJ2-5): SAVISQKPSRDICQRGTSLTIQCQVDSQVTMMFWYRQQPGQSLTLIATANQGSEATYESGFVIDKFPISRPNLTFSTLTVSNMSPEDSSIYLCSVERGSGGLAGGETQYFGPGTRLLVL.

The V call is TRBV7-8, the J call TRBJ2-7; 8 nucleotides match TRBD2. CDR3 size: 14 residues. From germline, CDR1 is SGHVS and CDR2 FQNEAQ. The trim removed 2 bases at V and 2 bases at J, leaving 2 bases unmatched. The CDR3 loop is CASSLTSGTYEQYF. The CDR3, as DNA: TGTGCCAGCAGCTTAACTAGCGGAACCTACGAGCAGTACTTC.

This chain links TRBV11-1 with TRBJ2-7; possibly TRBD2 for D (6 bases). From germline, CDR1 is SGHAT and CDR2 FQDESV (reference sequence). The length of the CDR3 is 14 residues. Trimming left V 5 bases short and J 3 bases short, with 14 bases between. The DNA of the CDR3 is TGTGCCAGCAGCAAAAGGACGGACTACTACGAGCAGTACTTC. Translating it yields CASSKRTDYYEQYF.

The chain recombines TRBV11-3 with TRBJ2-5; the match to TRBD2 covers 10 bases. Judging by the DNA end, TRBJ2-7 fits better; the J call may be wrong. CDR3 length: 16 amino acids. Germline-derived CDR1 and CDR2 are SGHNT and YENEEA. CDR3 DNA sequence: TGTGCCAGCAGCTTAGTTGGGTCTAGCGGGAGCTACGAGCAGTACTTC. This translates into CASSLVGSSGSYEQYF.

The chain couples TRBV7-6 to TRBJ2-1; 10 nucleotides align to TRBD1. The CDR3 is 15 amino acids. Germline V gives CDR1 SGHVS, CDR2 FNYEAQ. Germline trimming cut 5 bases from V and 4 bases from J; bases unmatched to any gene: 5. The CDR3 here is CASSAGTGVYNEQFF. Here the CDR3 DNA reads TGTGCCAGCAGCGCCGGGACAGGGGTTTACAATGAGCAGTTCTTC.